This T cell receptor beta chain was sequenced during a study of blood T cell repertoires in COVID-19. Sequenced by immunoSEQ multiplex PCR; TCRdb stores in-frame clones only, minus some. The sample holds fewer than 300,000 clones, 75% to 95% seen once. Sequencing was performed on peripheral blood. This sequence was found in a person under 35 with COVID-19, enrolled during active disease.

CDR3 protein: CASSYGKGLEQSGYTF. CDR3 sequence (DNA): TGTGCCAGCAGTTATGGGAAGGGGTTGGAACAATCTGGCTACACCTTC. The chain joins TRBV6-5 to TRBJ1-2, with D possibly TRBD1 on 5 matching bases. The V end lost 3 bases, the J end lost 7 bases, and 21 bases lay between the germline ends. The length of the CDR3 is 16 residues. Germline CDR1 is MNHEY and CDR2 is SVGAGI.